This T cell receptor beta chain is from a study of cytomegalovirus exposure and HLA in healthy donors. Study-level findings and limits: The study put 150 or so TCR beta chains on its list as cytomegalovirus-associated. In a later analysis, a missense DCLRE1C variant was linked to TCR beta V- and J-gene trimming.

On this clone: Its antigen is unknown.

V dropped 1 base and J dropped 5; count of bases not matched to a gene: 12. The CDR3 is made up of 17 amino acids. The germline CDR1 and CDR2 sequences are SGHDT and YYEEEE. It was with 60 Vbeta and 13 Jbeta primers that the PCR ran. Clones were sequenced by immunoSEQ multiplex PCR, and TCRdb holds only the in-frame ones, with some missing. The table has about 96,000 clones, 60% to 80% seen once; the top ten hold approximately 7%. Each donor's status was that of a healthy bone marrow donor. This sequence originates from a man between 45 and 60 years old in good health and CMV-seropositive. This rearrangement joins TRBV5-6 to TRBJ2-5; 9 bases fit TRBD1. The sequencing input was PBMCs. In DNA, the CDR3 is TGTGCCAGCAGCTTGATCCACAGGGGGCGCGGCGACGAGACCCAGTACTTC. It encodes CASSLIHRGRGDETQYF.